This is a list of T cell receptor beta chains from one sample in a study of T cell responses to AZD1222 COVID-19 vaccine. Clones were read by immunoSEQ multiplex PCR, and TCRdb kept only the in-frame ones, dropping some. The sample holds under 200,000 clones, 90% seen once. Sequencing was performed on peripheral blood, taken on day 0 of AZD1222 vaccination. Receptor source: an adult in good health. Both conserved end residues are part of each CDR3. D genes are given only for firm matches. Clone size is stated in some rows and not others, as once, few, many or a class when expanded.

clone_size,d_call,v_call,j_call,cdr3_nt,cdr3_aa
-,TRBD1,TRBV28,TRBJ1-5,TGTGCCAGCAGTGGCTGGACAGGGCGACCCTTTAGCAATCAGCCCCAGCATTTT,CASSGWTGRPFSNQPQHF
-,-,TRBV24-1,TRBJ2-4,TGTGCCACAGCCGACAGCGAGGGGGCCAAAAACATTCAGTACTTC,CATADSEGAKNIQYF
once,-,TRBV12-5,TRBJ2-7,TGTGCTAGTGGTTCCCCCTCGAATTACGAGCAGTACTTC,CASGSPSNYEQYF
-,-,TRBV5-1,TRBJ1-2,TGCGCCAGCAGCTTGTTGGGAGACTATGGCTACACCTTC,CASSLLGDYGYTF
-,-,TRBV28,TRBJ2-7,TGTGCCAGCAGTTTACCGCCCCCTTGGAAGGACGAGCAGTACTTC,CASSLPPPWKDEQYF
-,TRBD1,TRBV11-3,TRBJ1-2,TGTGCCAGCAGCGAATGGACAGGGTACGGCTACACCTTC,CASSEWTGYGYTF
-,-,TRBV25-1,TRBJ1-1,TGTGCCAGCAGTGAATACACAGGTGTGAACACTGAAGCTTTCTTT,CASSEYTGVNTEAFF
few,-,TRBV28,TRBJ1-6,TGTGCCAGCAGTTTCAGAAATAATTCACCCCTCCACTTT,CASSFRNNSPLHF
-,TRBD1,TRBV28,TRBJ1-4,TGTGCCAGCAGTTTTCAGGGGGTAGGGGGCGGTGAAAAACTGTTTTTT,CASSFQGVGGGEKLFF
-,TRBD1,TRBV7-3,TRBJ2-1,TGTGCCAGCAGCTTTAGACAGGGTGAGCAGTTCTTC,CASSFRQGEQFF